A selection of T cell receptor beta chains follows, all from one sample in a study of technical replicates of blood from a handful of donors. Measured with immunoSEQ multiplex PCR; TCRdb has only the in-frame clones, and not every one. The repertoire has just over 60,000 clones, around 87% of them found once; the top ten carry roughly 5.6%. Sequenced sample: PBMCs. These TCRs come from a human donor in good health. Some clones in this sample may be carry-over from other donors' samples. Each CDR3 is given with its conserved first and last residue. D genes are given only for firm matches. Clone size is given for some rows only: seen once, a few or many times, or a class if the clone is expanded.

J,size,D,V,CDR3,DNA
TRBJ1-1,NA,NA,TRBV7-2,CASSSHQGTEAFF,TGTGCCAGCAGCTCCCACCAGGGCACTGAAGCTTTCTTT
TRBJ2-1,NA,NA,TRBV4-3,CASSQDQFGEQFF,TGCGCCAGCAGCCAAGACCAGTTCGGGGAGCAGTTCTTC
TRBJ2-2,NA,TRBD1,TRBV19,CATNRGANTGELFF,TGTGCCACCAACAGGGGCGCGAACACCGGGGAGCTGTTTTTT
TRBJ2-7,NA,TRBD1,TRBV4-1,CASSHLRTGAYEQYF,TGCGCCAGCAGCCACCTCAGGACAGGGGCCTACGAGCAGTACTTC
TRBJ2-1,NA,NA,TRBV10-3,CAIREDRYNEQFF,TGTGCCATCAGAGAGGACAGATACAATGAGCAGTTCTTC
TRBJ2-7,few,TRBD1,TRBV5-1,CASSSPGTGSYEQYF,TGCGCCAGCAGCTCGCCCGGGACAGGGTCCTACGAGCAGTACTTC
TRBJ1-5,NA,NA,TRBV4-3,CASSQDRGQPQHF,TGCGCCAGCAGCCAAGACCGAGGCCAGCCCCAGCATTTT
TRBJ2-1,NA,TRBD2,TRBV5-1,CASSIGTSPYNEQFF,TGCGCCAGCAGCATCGGGACTAGCCCCTACAATGAGCAGTTCTTC
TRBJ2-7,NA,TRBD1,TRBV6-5,CASSLRDRGSYEQYF,TGTGCCAGCAGTCTCCGGGACAGGGGTTCCTACGAGCAGTACTTC
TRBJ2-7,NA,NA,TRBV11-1,CASGGGLTSYEQYF,TGTGCCAGCGGGGGAGGACTCACATCCTACGAGCAGTACTTC
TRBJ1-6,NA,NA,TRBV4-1,CASSQDERVGGGKPLHF,TGCGCCAGCAGCCAAGATGAGAGAGTGGGAGGAGGAAAACCCCTCCACTTT
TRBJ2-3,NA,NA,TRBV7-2,CASSPKQAGTQYF,TGTGCCAGCAGCCCGAAACAGGCCGGAACGCAGTATTTT
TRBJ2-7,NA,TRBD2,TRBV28,CASRRTSGVYEQYF,TGTGCCAGCAGGAGGACTAGCGGGGTCTACGAGCAGTACTTC
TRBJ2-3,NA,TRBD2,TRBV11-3,CASSSPGGDTQYF,TGTGCCAGCAGCTCGCCCGGGGGGGATACGCAGTATTTT
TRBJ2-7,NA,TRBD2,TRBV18,CASSPGLAGVEQYF,TGTGCCAGCTCACCGGGACTAGCGGGAGTCGAGCAGTACTTC
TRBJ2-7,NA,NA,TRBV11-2,CASSWGRTRNEQYF,TGTGCCAGCAGCTGGGGGAGGACACGTAACGAGCAGTACTTC
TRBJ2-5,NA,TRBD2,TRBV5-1,CASSLASAGGQETQYF,TGCGCCAGCAGCTTGGCCTCAGCGGGGGGCCAAGAGACCCAGTACTTC
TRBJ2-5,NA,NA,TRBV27,CASSLRENQETQYF,TGTGCCAGCAGTTTACGTGAGAACCAAGAGACCCAGTACTTC
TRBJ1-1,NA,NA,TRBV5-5,CASSLAARGNTEAFF,TGTGCCAGCAGCTTGGCCGCCAGGGGGAACACTGAAGCTTTCTTT
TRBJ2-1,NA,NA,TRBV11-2,CASSFTMSEQFF,TGTGCCAGCAGCTTCACGATGAGTGAGCAGTTCTTC
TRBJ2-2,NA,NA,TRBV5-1,CASSGDTFTGELFF,TGCGCCAGCAGCGGGGACACTTTCACCGGGGAGCTGTTTTTT
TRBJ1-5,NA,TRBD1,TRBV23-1,CASSQLQTGVYSNQPQHF,TGCGCCAGCAGTCAACTACAGACAGGGGTCTATAGCAATCAGCCCCAGCATTTT
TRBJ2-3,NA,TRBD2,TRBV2,CASGAGTSGANTQYF,TGTGCCAGCGGAGCTGGGACTAGCGGGGCTAATACGCAGTATTTT
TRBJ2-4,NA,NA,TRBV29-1,CSVDPGDNVAKNIQYF,TGCAGCGTTGATCCCGGGGACAATGTAGCCAAAAACATTCAGTACTTC
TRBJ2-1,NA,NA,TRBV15,CATSRGIQGDYNEQFF,TGTGCCACCAGCAGAGGTATCCAGGGTGACTACAATGAGCAGTTCTTC
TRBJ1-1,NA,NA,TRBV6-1,CASRNGQNTEAFF,TGTGCCAGCAGGAACGGACAAAACACTGAAGCTTTCTTT
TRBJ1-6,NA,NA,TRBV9,CASSVREGSPLHF,TGTGCCAGCAGCGTTCGGGAAGGCTCACCCCTCCACTTT